The 4 T cell receptor beta chains reported below all come from one sample, sequenced in a study of blood T cell repertoires in COVID-19. Some clones are missing from TCRdb's copy, which holds only in-frame ones; the method was immunoSEQ multiplex PCR. The sample contains fewer than 700,000 clones, 70% to 90% of which appear only once. The sample taken for sequencing was peripheral blood. Every receptor here comes from a woman in her fifties or sixties with COVID-19, enrolled during active disease.

The chain links TRBV27 to TRBJ2-1, with 8 bases fitting TRBD2. Germline V lookup: CDR1 MNHEY, CDR2 SMNVEV (reference sequence). V shed 5 bases and J 7 bases; nucleotides not matched to a gene: 7. This CDR3 contains 14 residues. CDR3 loop: CASSNGGAGNEQFF. CDR3 sequence (DNA): TGTGCCAGCAGTAACGGGGGGGCCGGTAATGAGCAGTTCTTC.

The CDR3 here is CATSRTRAAYGYTF. DNA of the CDR3: TGTGCCACCAGCAGGACCAGGGCGGCCTATGGCTACACCTTC. This chain connects TRBV15 to TRBJ1-2; maybe TRBD1 (5 bases). The CDR3 spans 14 residues. Per the germline V gene, CDR1 is LNHNV and CDR2 is YYDKDF (reference sequence). Deletions cut 3 bases from V and 4 bases from J, with 12 bases between.

The chain recombines TRBV18 with TRBJ2-6; possibly TRBD2 for D (5 bases). Germline CDR1 is KGHSH and CDR2 is LQKENI. This CDR3 spans 15 amino acids. The germline V and J ends were trimmed by 6 bases and 0 bases, with 9 bases remaining between them. This chain's CDR3 is CASSPRDSGANVLTF. CDR3 nucleotide sequence: TGTGCCAGCTCTCCGAGGGACTCTGGGGCCAACGTCCTGACTTTC.

This clone was seen only a few times. The gene calls are TRBV10-2 and TRBJ1-2; no definite D call. The CDR3 sequence is 14 residues long. Germline assignment: CDR1 WSHSY and CDR2 SAAADI. V was clipped by 1 base and J by 1 base, with 7 bases between them. The CDR3 nucleotides read TGCGCCAGCAGTGAGTACAGCCGTAACTATGGCTACACCTTC. It is translated as CASSEYSRNYGYTF.